Described below is a single TCR beta chain sequence and its context. The antigen remains unidentified. Germline assignment: CDR1 SGHTA and CDR2 FQGTGA. The CDR3 loop spans 15 amino acids. V dropped 5 bases and J dropped 3; count of bases not matched to a gene: 8. The data originate from a study of cytomegalovirus exposure and HLA in healthy donors. Overall study findings and caveats: Reported findings show TCR beta sequences accurately forecast HLA-A and HLA-B alleles in most subjects.

The PCR contained 60 Vbeta and 13 Jbeta primers. The data were produced by immunoSEQ multiplex PCR, yet TCRdb's version contains in-frame clones alone and is incomplete. The table includes some 44,000 clones, 75% to 90% detected once. This sequence was found in a woman aged 35 to 49 in good health and CMV-seropositive. Sequenced input: PBMCs. The rearrangement joins TRBV7-3 to TRBJ2-7, with 9 bases fitting TRBD2. The CDR3 DNA reads as TGTGCCAGCAGCGCTAGTGGGACTAGCATCTACGAGCAGTACTTC. Its protein product is CASSASGTSIYEQYF.